This TCR beta chain was captured by sequencing in a study of blood T cell repertoires in COVID-19. As for the study in general: PBMCs, B-cell-depleted T cells, or T cells were the source of the cDNA or gDNA that made up the material.

Original handling: The authors estimated nucleated cell counts from reference gene primer amplification. The assay was immunoSEQ multiplex PCR, and TCRdb's table has in-frame clones only and misses some. D and trimming were read from the DNA, whereas the V and J calls and clone size are those reported in that table. The sample records 200,000 to 300,000 clones, about 88% being singletons. V shed 2 bases and J 2 bases; nucleotides not matched to a gene: 3. The germline CDR1 and CDR2 sequences are MNHEY and SMNVEV (reference sequence). There are 17 residues in the CDR3. Sample: peripheral blood. This sequence originates from a man younger than 45 with active or convalescent COVID-19. The chain uses TRBV27 and TRBJ2-3, with TRBD2 matching over 14 bases. The CDR3 nucleotides read TGTGCCAGCAGTTTAGTGGGACTAGCGGGGGACACAGATACGCAGTATTTT. As protein: CASSLVGLAGDTDTQYF.